Presented here are 25 T cell receptor beta chains from one specimen sequenced in a study of control samples from healthy donors and cancer patients. TCRdb keeps only in-frame clones here, not all; method: immunoSEQ multiplex PCR. The sample lists about 95,000 clones; around 81% were seen once. Sequenced: blood. The origin of the receptors is a man younger than 45 in good health.

V and J are TRBV14 and TRBJ1-2; perhaps TRBD1 as D (5 bases). The V end was cut by 4 bases, the J end by 4 bases, with 22 bases between. This CDR3 comprises 17 residues. Germline V gene lookup returns CDR1 SGHDN and CDR2 FVKESK. In nucleotides, the CDR3 is TGTGCCAGCAGCCTTAAGGAAACAGGAACGCTCCTCTATGGCTACACCTTC. Its protein product is CASSLKETGTLLYGYTF.

This clone has a handful of counts. This chain uses TRBV2 with TRBJ1-3; D call uncertain. The CDR3 covers 14 residues. V was trimmed by 7 bases and J by 3 bases, leaving 13 bases between them. Per the germline V gene, CDR1 is SNHLY and CDR2 is FYNNEI. CDR3: CASMWEGVGNTIYF. The CDR3 coding sequence is TGTGCCAGCATGTGGGAGGGTGTTGGAAACACCATATATTTT.

This chain links TRBV30 with TRBJ1-2; D not resolved. This CDR3 spans 11 amino acids. CDR1 and CDR2 (germline): GTSNPN, SVGIG (reference sequence). V lost 3 bases to trimming and J lost 1 base, with 3 bases between them. As DNA, the CDR3 is TGTGCCTGGAGAGGTAACTATGGCTACACCTTC. This sequence encodes CAWRGNYGYTF.

V and J are TRBV30 and TRBJ1-5; perhaps TRBD1 as D (6 bases). CDR3 length: 19 residues. Germline V gives CDR1 GTSNPN, CDR2 SVGIG (reference sequence). Trimming cost V 0 bases and J 0 bases, with 21 bases left between them. In nucleotides, the CDR3 is TGTGCCTGGAGTGTAGTGGACAGAGGGTGGGTAACTAGCAATCAGCCCCAGCATTTT. Protein sequence: CAWSVVDRGWVTSNQPQHF.

Concerning this clone: Other nucleotide sequences in the sample specify the same CDR3. The chain employs TRBV5-6 and TRBJ1-6; 8 bases fit TRBD1. This CDR3 spans 14 amino acids. Per germline, CDR1 SGHDT and CDR2 YYEEEE. J gave up 7 bases and V 4 bases, and 4 bases lay outside the gene matches. The CDR3 sequence is CASSMTGANSPLHF. CDR3 in DNA: TGTGCCAGCAGCATGACAGGGGCAAATTCACCCCTCCACTTT.

The chain uses TRBV28 and TRBJ2-7, with unresolved D. CDR3 length: 13 amino acids. Between the trimmed V and J ends, which lost 1 base and 3 bases, there was a span of 7 bases. Germline V gene sequence: CDR1 MDHEN, CDR2 SYDVKM. This CDR3 is CASSLSLVYEQYF. The CDR3 region has the DNA TGTGCCAGCAGTTTATCCCTCGTCTACGAGCAGTACTTC.

The chain combines TRBV7-8 with TRBJ1-1; maybe TRBD1 (5 bases). This CDR3 contains 19 residues. V was cut by 5 bases and J by 3 bases, with 28 bases left in between. Germline CDR1 reads SGHVS; CDR2 reads FQNEAQ. The CDR3, as DNA: TGTGCCAGCAGCCTAACCTACCTACGAGGGGATAGAGTAGACACTGAAGCTTTCTTT. This codes for CASSLTYLRGDRVDTEAFF.

The chain recombines TRBV6-5 with TRBJ2-5; tentative D call: TRBD2 (6 bases). V lost 6 bases, J lost 4 bases, and 15 bases lay in between. The germline CDR1 and CDR2 sequences are MNHEY and SVGAGI. CDR3 length: 14 residues. The CDR3, as DNA: TGTGCCAGCAGGGGGGACGGAGGGAGAGAGACCCAGTACTTC. It translates to CASRGDGGRETQYF.

This rearrangement joins TRBV2 to TRBJ1-1; the D is unclear. The CDR3 runs 13 residues. The ends were cut back, 6 bases at V and 2 bases at J, with 10 bases in the middle. Germline CDR1 SNHLY, CDR2 FYNNEI. The CDR3 sequence is CASRYYTNTEAFF. The CDR3 region has the DNA TGTGCCAGCAGATACTACACTAACACTGAAGCTTTCTTT.

The chain joins TRBV6-5 to TRBJ1-5; D not resolved. V lost 0 bases and J 0 bases, leaving 6 bases between the germline ends. The CDR3 length is 15 residues. CDR1 MNHEY and CDR2 SVGAGI come from the germline V gene. The CDR3 sequence is CASSYSANSNQPQHF. The CDR3 nucleotides are TGTGCCAGCAGTTACTCTGCCAATAGCAATCAGCCCCAGCATTTT.

The chain employs TRBV12-3 or TRBV12-4 and TRBJ1-1; no clear D. V lost 3 bases and J lost 5, with 10 bases in between. The CDR3 covers 13 residues. CDR3 amino acids: CASSFKGRTEAFF. CDR3 nucleotide sequence: TGTGCCAGCAGTTTTAAGGGCAGAACTGAAGCTTTCTTT.

V gene TRBV19 combines with J gene TRBJ2-6; D uncertain. CDR1 is LNHDA and CDR2 is SQIVND in the germline V gene (reference sequence). This CDR3 region has 15 residues. The V end lost 8 bases, the J end lost 0 bases, and 11 bases lay between the germline ends. CDR3 sequence reads: CASRIFSSGANVLTF. CDR3 nucleotides: TGTGCCAGTCGGATCTTCTCCTCTGGGGCCAACGTCCTGACTTTC.

Many counts were recorded for this clone. The J gene is TRBJ1-3, the V gene TRBV27; D is perhaps TRBD1 (5 bases). Germline V lookup: CDR1 MNHEY, CDR2 SMNVEV (reference sequence). The CDR3 is made up of 16 amino acids. Trimming cost V 0 bases and J 4 bases, with 13 bases left between them. The CDR3 spells CASSLSDPGMGNTIYF. The CDR3 DNA follows: TGTGCCAGCAGTTTATCGGACCCAGGGATGGGAAACACCATATATTTT.

CDR3 sequence reads: CAIRGQSGQGDLNTEAFF. The CDR3, as DNA: TGTGCCATCAGGGGTCAGTCGGGACAGGGAGATTTGAACACTGAAGCTTTCTTT. The chain links TRBV10-3 to TRBJ1-1; 9 bases align to TRBD1. The germline CDR1 and CDR2 sequences are ENHRY and SYGVKD. V lost 6 bases and J lost 0; bases outside the gene matches: 14. There are 18 residues in the CDR3.

The chain has TRBV27 and TRBJ2-2; TRBD1 agrees at 8 bases. Germline assignment: CDR1 MNHEY and CDR2 SMNVEV (reference sequence). The CDR3 is 15 residues long. After removal of 6 bases from V and 6 bases from J, the junction contained 9 bases not matched to a gene. The CDR3 nucleotides read TGTGCCAGCAGGAGACAGGGGATACAATCCGGGGAGCTGTTTTTT. This translates into CASRRQGIQSGELFF.

V gene TRBV7-9 combines with J gene TRBJ2-1; D unresolved. Trimming pared 1 base from V and 5 bases from J, leaving 12 bases between. CDR3 length: 15 amino acids. CDR1 is SEHNR and CDR2 is FQNEAQ in the germline V gene (reference sequence). DNA for the CDR3: TGTGCCAGCAGCTTAGGGAGAGTTGGGAACAATGAGCAGTTCTTC. It translates to CASSLGRVGNNEQFF.

This clone was recorded once. The V gene is TRBV10-3, the J gene TRBJ1-2; 10 bases map to TRBD1. From germline, CDR1 is ENHRY and CDR2 SYGVKD. The CDR3 is made up of 18 amino acids. V shed 0 bases, J shed 6 bases, and the junction held 13 bases outside the gene matches. The CDR3 DNA reads TGTGCCATCAGTGAGTCGGGTACAGGACAGGGGGAATGGAATGGCTACACCTTC. It encodes CAISESGTGQGEWNGYTF.

The V call is TRBV28, the J call TRBJ1-5; D unclear. The CDR3 totals 15 residues. V was cut by 2 bases and J by 2 bases, with 10 bases left in between. Germline V gives CDR1 MDHEN, CDR2 SYDVKM. CDR3 in amino acids: CASSLRLDGNQPQHF. The CDR3, as DNA: TGTGCCAGCAGTTTAAGGTTAGATGGCAATCAGCCCCAGCATTTT.

V and J are TRBV4-2 and TRBJ2-7; possible D gene TRBD1, 5 bases. V lost 1 base and J 1 base, leaving 8 bases between the germline ends. Germline lookup yields CDR1 LGHNA and CDR2 YNFKEQ. This CDR3 is 14 amino acids long. CDR3 sequence reads: CASSQGGASYEQYF. CDR3 coding DNA: TGTGCCAGCAGCCAAGGGGGCGCTTCCTACGAGCAGTACTTC.

The chain is built from TRBV7-8 and TRBJ2-4; 9 positions agree with TRBD1. Germline CDR1 and CDR2: SGHVS and FQNEAQ. The CDR3 contains 16 residues. With 5 bases clipped from V and 6 bases from J, the junction kept 11 bases outside the gene matches. CDR3 coding DNA: TGTGCCAGCAGCCCAGATGGACAGGGGACAGGAAACATTCAGTACTTC. Residues: CASSPDGQGTGNIQYF.

The chain links TRBV7-8 to TRBJ1-2; possibly TRBD1 for D (6 bases). Trimming took 2 bases from V and 8 from J, leaving 15 bases between them. The length of the CDR3 is 14 residues. Germline V gene data show CDR1 as SGHVS and CDR2 as FQNEAQ. DNA of the CDR3: TGTGCCAGCAGCTTATTGACAGGCCTCTCGGGCTACACCTTC. Residues: CASSLLTGLSGYTF.

The CDR3 bases are TGTGCCAGCAGCTTAGACGCAGGGCTCTCTAACTATGGCTACACCTTC. Its translation is CASSLDAGLSNYGYTF. V is TRBV7-8 and J is TRBJ1-2, with D perhaps TRBD1 (5 bases). Trimming removed 1 base from V and 0 bases from J, with 12 bases in between. Germline lookup yields CDR1 SGHVS and CDR2 FQNEAQ. This CDR3 region has 16 residues.

V is TRBV6-5 and J is TRBJ1-4; D call uncertain. Looked up from germline, CDR1 is MNHEY and CDR2 is SVGAGI. The CDR3 has 14 residues. V lost 8 bases to trimming and J lost 0 bases, with 10 bases between them. The CDR3 DNA is TGTGCCAGCGAAACAGCAGCAACTAATGAAAAACTGTTTTTT. Its translation is CASETAATNEKLFF.

The chain carries TRBV7-9 and TRBJ2-7, with TRBD2 matching over 8 bases. Germline assignment: CDR1 SEHNR and CDR2 FQNEAQ (reference sequence). This CDR3 is built from 16 residues. V shed 3 bases and J 0 bases; nucleotides not matched to a gene: 7. CDR3 in amino acids: CASSLGIGGVSYEQYF. CDR3 in DNA: TGTGCCAGCAGCTTGGGAATCGGGGGGGTCTCCTACGAGCAGTACTTC.

This chain uses TRBV6-1 with TRBJ2-1; TRBD2 matches at 11 bases. The CDR3 extends over 16 amino acids. V lost 2 bases and J lost 2; bases outside the gene matches: 2. In germline, CDR1 is MNHNS, CDR2 SASEGT. DNA of the CDR3: TGTGCCAGCAGTGAACAACTAGCGGGGGCCTACAATGAGCAGTTCTTC. Its translation is CASSEQLAGAYNEQFF.